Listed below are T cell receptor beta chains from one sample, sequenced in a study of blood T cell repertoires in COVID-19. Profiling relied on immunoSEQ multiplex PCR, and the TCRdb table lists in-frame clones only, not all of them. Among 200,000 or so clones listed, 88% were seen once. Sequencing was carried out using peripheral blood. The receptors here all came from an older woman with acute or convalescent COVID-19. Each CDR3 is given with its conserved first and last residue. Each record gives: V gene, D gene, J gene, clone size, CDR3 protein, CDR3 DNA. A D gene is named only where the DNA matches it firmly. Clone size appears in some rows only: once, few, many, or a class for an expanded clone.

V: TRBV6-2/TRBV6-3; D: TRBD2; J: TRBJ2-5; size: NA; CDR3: CASSRTSGGAWETQYF; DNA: TGTGCCAGCAGTCGGACTAGCGGGGGGGCTTGGGAGACCCAGTACTTC
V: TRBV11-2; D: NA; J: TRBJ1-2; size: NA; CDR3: CASSPAGSNYGYTF; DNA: TGTGCCAGCAGCCCCGCGGGCAGTAACTATGGCTACACCTTC
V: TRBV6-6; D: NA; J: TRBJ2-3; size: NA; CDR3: CAEWGGPGVTDTQYF; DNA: TGTGCCGAGTGGGGGGGCCCTGGGGTCACAGATACGCAGTATTTT
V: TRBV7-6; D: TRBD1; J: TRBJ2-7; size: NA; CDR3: CASSLDQRTGGLGEQYF; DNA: TGTGCCAGCAGCTTAGACCAACGGACAGGGGGGCTGGGCGAGCAGTACTTC
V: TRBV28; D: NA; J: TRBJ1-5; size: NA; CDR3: CASSSAGQYSPQHF; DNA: TGTGCCAGCAGTTCGGCAGGGCAATATAGTCCCCAGCATTTT
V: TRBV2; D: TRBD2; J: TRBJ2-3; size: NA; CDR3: CASSEGGAGTSAQYF; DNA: TGTGCCAGCAGTGAAGGAGGGGCCGGGACTAGCGCGCAGTATTTT
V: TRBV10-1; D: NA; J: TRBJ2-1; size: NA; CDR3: CASSVRTDNEQFF; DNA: TGCGCCAGCAGTGTTCGGACAGATAATGAGCAGTTCTTC
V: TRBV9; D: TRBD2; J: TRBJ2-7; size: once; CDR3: CASSVGLAGPYEQYF; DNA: TGTGCCAGCAGCGTAGGGCTAGCGGGCCCCTACGAGCAGTACTTC
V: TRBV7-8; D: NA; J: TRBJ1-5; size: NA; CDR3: CASSPGQHQPQHF; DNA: TGTGCCAGCAGCCCCGGACAGCATCAGCCCCAGCATTTT
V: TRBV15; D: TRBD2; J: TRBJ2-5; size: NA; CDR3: CATSRVRIAGQETQYF; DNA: TGTGCCACCAGCAGAGTCAGGATAGCGGGCCAAGAGACCCAGTACTTC
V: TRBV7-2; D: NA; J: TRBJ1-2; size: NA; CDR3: CASSSDSGGYTF; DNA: TGTGCCAGCAGCTCAGACAGTGGCGGCTACACCTTC
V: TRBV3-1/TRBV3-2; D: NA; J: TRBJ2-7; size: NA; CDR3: CASRQKHEQYF; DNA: TGTGCCAGCAGACAGAAACACGAGCAGTACTTC